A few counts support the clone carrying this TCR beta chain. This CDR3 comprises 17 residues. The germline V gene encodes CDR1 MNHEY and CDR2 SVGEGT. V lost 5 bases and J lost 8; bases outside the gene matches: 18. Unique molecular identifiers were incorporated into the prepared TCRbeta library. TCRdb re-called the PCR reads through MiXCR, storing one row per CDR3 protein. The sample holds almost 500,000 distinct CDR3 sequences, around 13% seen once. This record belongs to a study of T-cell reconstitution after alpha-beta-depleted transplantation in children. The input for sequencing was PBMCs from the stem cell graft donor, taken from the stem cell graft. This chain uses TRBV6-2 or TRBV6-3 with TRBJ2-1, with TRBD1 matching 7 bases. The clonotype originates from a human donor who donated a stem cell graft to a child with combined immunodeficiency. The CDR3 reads CASSGIGDRGLLDEQFF. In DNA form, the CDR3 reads TGTGCCAGCAGTGGGATAGGGGACAGAGGCCTGCTAGATGAGCAGTTCTTC.